This T cell receptor (beta chain) derives from a study of immune heterogeneity within non-small cell lung tumors. Study-wide context: With respect to histology, the tumors encompassed a handful of squamous cell carcinomas, around 9 non-squamous carcinomas and 1 not otherwise specified. Findings and limits, study-wide: Within a patient, dominant CDR3 beta clonotypes were shared across sites, though different locations had unique frequent clones.

V was clipped by 6 bases and J by 6 bases, with 20 bases between them. Germline-derived CDR1 and CDR2 are SGDLS and YYNGEE. There are 15 residues in the CDR3. It was a multiplex PCR that amplified TCR beta CDR3, with 32 V and 13 J primers. TCRdb independently ran MiXCR on the multiplex PCR reads; one entry per CDR3 protein. The sample shows some 11,000 distinct CDR3 sequences, about 20% of them seen only once. Bulk tumor gDNA, about 640 ng per sample, served as the TCR template. During surgery, each primary tumor gave multiple biopsies spaced as far apart as possible. Curative surgery was performed on patients who had untreated, newly diagnosed non-small cell lung cancer. On this clonotype itself: Its antigen is not known.

The receptor's source is a man aged 60 to 75 with non-small cell lung cancer. This chain joins TRBV9 and TRBJ2-3, with D tentatively TRBD1 (6 bases). The sample was lung tumor tissue. The CDR3 DNA reads TGTGCCAGCATCGTTCAGGGGCCCGAGTCGGATACGCAGTATTTT. Encoded protein: CASIVQGPESDTQYF.